This T cell receptor (beta chain) was retrieved from a study of spatial heterogeneity in lung cancer (dated by TCRdb to the late 2010s). Regarding the complete study: Beta-chain transcripts were consistently detected in greater numbers than alpha-chain transcripts, which likely reflected higher beta-chain transcript abundance. In the raw uncorrected reads, each unique combination of TCR and UMI appeared more than ten times on average. In non-small cell lung cancer, the study made a quantitative comparison of TCR alpha and beta repertoires among multiple tumor regions, matched nontumor lung and blood. Nonsynonymous mutation counts, determined by whole-exome sequencing of tumor tissue, were related to features of the TCR repertoire. At surgery, both alpha and beta chains were TCR-sequenced in roughly 230 tumor regions, about 64 matched nontumor lung samples and a few dozen PBMC samples. Here is what the overall study found, with its caveats: Additional single-cell paired TCR alpha and beta sequencing was considered necessary to confirm, at a functional level, the hypothesis that regional TCRs recognize regional mutations. Ubiquitous expanded tumor TCRs were detected in blood more often at tumor resection than at routine follow-up.

The time point label on this specimen signifies: sample taken at primary tumor resection. Samples were obtained from roughly 72 patients with early-stage, untreated non-small cell lung cancer from the lung TRACERx cohort. TCR sequencing used whole RNA extracted from tumor and nontumor lung tissue, or from cryopreserved PBMC samples, without cell sorting. Only patients with enough RNA available from two or more tumor regions were chosen for TCR sequencing. The library was built by means of 5' RACE. Instrument used: NextSeq 500. To allow correction of PCR and sequencing errors, the TCR library protocol tagged every TCR cDNA molecule with a unique molecular identifier. On the study's bioinformatics: Decombinator tools were used for TCR identification, UMI-based error correction and CDR3 extraction. Expanded TCRs were defined as those above a frequency of 2 per 1,000, corresponding to the top 1% of the tumor frequency distribution. Renyi diversity was computed with the R vegan package after each repertoire had been subsampled 100 times to 5,000 TCRs. CDR3 similarity networks were constructed using string-kernel similarity of amino acid triplets, with links drawn between CDR3s whose pairwise similarity was above 0.82. The public reads were reprocessed in TCRdb via fastp at Q25 and MiXCR, keeping in-frame beta chains. Identical CDR3 protein sequences are pooled into one entry, listed with their most common genes and DNA. TCRdb assigned the V and J calls; the authors' analysis was not used. The sample profile shows about 7,800 distinct CDR3 sequences; over 6.5% of them were found once. More than 40% of the sample is in the top ten clones.

For this clonotype: There is no known antigen for this receptor. Per-nucleotide qualities are absent, and no much larger clonotype sits a single base away.

The germline V gene (reference sequence) provides CDR1 GTSNPN and CDR2 SVGIG. V is cut by 4 bases and J by 5 bases, and the space between the germline ends is 8 bases. The CDR3 has 11 amino acids, counting the end cysteine and phenylalanine. Just CDR3 DNA is preserved here, 33 bases in frame from base 1. This receptor was taken from a male donor with early-stage non-small cell lung cancer. The chain is made from TRBV30 and TRBJ1-1; no confident D gene assignment can be made. The specimen was PBMCs, collected at surgery. The CDR3 sequence is CAWTKTTEAFF. The sequenced DNA: TGTGCCTGGACTAAAACAACTGAAGCTTTCTTT.